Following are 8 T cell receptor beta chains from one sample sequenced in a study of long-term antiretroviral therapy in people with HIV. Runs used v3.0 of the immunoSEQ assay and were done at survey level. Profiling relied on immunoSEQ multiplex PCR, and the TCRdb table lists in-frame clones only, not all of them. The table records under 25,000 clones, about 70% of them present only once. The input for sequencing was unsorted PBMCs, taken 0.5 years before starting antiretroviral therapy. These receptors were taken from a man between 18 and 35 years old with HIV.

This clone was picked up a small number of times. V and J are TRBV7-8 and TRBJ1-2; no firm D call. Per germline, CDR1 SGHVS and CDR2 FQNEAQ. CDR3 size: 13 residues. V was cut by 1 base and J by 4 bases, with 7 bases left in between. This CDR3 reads CASSLVGSYGYTF. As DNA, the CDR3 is TGTGCCAGCAGCTTAGTTGGGAGCTATGGCTACACCTTC.

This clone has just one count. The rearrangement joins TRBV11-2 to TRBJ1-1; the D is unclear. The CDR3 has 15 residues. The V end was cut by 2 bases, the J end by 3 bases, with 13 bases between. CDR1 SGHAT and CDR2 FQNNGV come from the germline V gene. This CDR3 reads CASSLSVTADTEAFF. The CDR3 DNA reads TGTGCCAGCAGCTTATCTGTCACAGCAGACACTGAAGCTTTCTTT.

The CDR3 sequence: CASSSVELLVGYEQYF. DNA for the CDR3: TGTGCCAGCAGCTCCGTCGAGTTGTTAGTGGGCTACGAGCAGTACTTC. This chain joins TRBV11-2 and TRBJ2-7; no definite D call. The CDR3 is 16 residues long. V was pared by 4 bases and J by 3 bases, with 19 bases between. From germline, CDR1 is SGHAT and CDR2 FQNNGV.

This chain's CDR3 is CASSLGRSGALQATEQYF. DNA of the CDR3: TGTGCCAGCAGCTTAGGGCGATCGGGGGCCCTGCAAGCAACCGAGCAGTACTTC. The V call is TRBV7-2, the J call TRBJ2-7, with D perhaps given as TRBD1 or TRBD2 (6 bases each). Germline assignment: CDR1 SGHTA and CDR2 FQGNSA. With 1 base removed from V and 6 bases from J, the gap between germline ends came to 25 bases. The CDR3 length is 18 residues.

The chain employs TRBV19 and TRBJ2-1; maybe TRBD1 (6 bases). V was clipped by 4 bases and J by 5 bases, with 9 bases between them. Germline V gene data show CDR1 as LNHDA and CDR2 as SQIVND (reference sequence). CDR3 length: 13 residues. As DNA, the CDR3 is TGTGCCAGTAGTAAAGGGGGAAACAATGAGCAGTTCTTC. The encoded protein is CASSKGGNNEQFF.

In DNA form, the CDR3 reads TGTGCCAGCAGCGGGACTAGCGTTGGCACAGATACGCAGTATTTT. Residues: CASSGTSVGTDTQYF. V and J are TRBV5-4 and TRBJ2-3, with TRBD2 identical over 10 bases. CDR1 and CDR2 from the germline V gene are SGHNT and YYREEE (reference sequence). The CDR3 sequence is 15 residues long. The V gene end was trimmed by 4 bases and the J gene end by 1 base; junction bases not matched to a gene: 3.

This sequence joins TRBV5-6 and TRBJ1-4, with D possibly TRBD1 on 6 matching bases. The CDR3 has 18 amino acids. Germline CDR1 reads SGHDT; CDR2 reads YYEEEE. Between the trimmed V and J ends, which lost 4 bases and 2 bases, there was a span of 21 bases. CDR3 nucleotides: TGTGCCAGCAGCGCCCGACAGGACATCCGTTGGACTAATGAAAAACTGTTTTTT. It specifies CASSARQDIRWTNEKLFF. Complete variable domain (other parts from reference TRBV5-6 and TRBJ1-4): DAGVTQSPTHLIKTRGQQVTLRCSPKSGHDTVSWYQQALGQGPQFIFQYYEEEERQRGNFPDRFSGHQFPNYSSELNVNALLLGDSALYLCASSARQDIRWTNEKLFFGSGTQLSVL.

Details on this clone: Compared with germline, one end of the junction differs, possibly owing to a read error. The CDR3 loop is CASRQDPGHYYEQYF. The DNA for the CDR3 is TGCGCCAGCAGACAAGATCCGGGACACTACTACGAGCAGTACTTC. The chain uses TRBV4-1 and TRBJ2-7; D is possibly TRBD1 (6 bases). CDR3 length: 15 amino acids. CDR1 MGHRA and CDR2 YSYEKL come from the germline V gene.